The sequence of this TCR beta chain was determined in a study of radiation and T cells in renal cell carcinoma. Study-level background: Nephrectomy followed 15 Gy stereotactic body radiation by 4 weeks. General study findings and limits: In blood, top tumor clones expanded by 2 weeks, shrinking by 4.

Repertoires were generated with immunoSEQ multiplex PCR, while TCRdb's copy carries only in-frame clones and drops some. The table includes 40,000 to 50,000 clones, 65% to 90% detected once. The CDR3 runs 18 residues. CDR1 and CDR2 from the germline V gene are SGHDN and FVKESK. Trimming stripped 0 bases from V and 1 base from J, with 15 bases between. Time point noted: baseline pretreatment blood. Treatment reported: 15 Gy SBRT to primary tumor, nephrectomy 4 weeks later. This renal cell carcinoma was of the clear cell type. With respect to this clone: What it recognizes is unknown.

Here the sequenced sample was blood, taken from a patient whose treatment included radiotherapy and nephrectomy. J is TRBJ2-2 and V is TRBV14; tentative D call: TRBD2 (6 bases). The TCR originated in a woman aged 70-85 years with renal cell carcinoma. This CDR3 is CASSQEKLDYLNTGELFF. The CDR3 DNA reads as TGTGCCAGCAGCCAAGAGAAGTTGGACTACTTGAACACCGGGGAGCTGTTTTTT.